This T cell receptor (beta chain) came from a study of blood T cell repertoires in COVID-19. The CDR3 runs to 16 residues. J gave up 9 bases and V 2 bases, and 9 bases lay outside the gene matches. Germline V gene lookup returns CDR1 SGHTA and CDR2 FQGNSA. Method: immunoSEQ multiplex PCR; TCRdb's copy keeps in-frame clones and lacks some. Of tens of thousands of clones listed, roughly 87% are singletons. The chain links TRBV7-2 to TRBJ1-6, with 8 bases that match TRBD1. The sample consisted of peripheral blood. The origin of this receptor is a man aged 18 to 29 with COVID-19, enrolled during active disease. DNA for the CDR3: TGTGCCAGCAGCTTACCCATCGGACAGGGTTCTTCACCCCTCCACTTT. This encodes CASSLPIGQGSSPLHF.